This T cell receptor beta chain comes out of a study of OX40 agonist ivuxolimab in advanced cancers. At the level of the study: Ivuxolimab, an agonistic anti-OX40 (CD134) antibody, was given to patients. Patients were infused with ivuxolimab every 2 weeks at 0.01 to 10 mg/kg. Study-wide findings and caveats: Circulating CD4+ and CD8+ T cells showed clonal expansion by week 6 at 0.1 to 3.0 mg/kg.

Sampling times: baseline, cycle 4 day 1, cycle 7 day 1. Only in-frame clones appear in the TCRdb table, and some are missing; sequencing was by immunoSEQ multiplex PCR. The sample has tens of thousands of clones, around 93% seen once. Comment on this clone: Its cognate antigen is unknown.

Trimming removed 2 bases from V and 2 bases from J, with 19 bases in between. This CDR3 has 18 residues. Germline V gene data show CDR1 as MNHEY and CDR2 as SMNVEV (reference sequence). The chain combines TRBV27 with TRBJ1-5, with D perhaps TRBD1 (6 bases). The sample was CD4+ or CD8+ T cells sorted from blood, taken in a trial of the OX40 agonist ivuxolimab. This clonotype originated in an adult with an advanced solid tumor such as melanoma, head and neck, liver or kidney cancer. The CDR3 DNA reads TGTGCCAGCAGTTTAAGAAAGACAGGTGGACATGGCAATCAGCCCCAGCATTTT. Translation: CASSLRKTGGHGNQPQHF.